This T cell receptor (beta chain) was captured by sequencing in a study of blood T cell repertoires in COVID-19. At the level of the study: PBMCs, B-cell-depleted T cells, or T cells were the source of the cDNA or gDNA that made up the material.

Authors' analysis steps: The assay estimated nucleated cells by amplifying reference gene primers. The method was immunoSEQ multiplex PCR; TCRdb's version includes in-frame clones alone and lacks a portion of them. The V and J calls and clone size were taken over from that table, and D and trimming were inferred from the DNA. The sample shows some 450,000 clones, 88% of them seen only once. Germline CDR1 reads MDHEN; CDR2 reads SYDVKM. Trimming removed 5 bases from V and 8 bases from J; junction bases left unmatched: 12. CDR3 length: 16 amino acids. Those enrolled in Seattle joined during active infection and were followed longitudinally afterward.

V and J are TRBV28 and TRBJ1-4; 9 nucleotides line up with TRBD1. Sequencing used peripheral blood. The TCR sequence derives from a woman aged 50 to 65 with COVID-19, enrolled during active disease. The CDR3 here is CASSHKSGTGIEKLFF. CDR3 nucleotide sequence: TGTGCCAGCAGTCATAAGAGTGGGACAGGGATCGAAAAACTGTTTTTT.